This record concerns one TCR beta chain sequence. The antigen is not known. This sample stems from a study of post-analysis software for immune sequencing data. The overall study: Multiple sclerosis in the patients followed relapsing-remitting, secondary progressive and progressive-relapsing courses.

The CDR3 loop spans 14 amino acids. Germline V lookup: CDR1 SNHLY, CDR2 FYNNEI. The germline V and J ends were trimmed by 10 bases and 3 bases, with 15 bases remaining between them. Study findings and constraints: Pronounced co-clustering by F measure was evident among identically batched samples. Patients carried a handful of TRBV segments more frequently than controls did, and TRBV5-6, TRBV5-1 and TRBV20-1 were among them.

The TCR beta cDNA libraries carried unique molecular identifiers. TCRdb analysed the PCR reads with MiXCR anew, one entry per CDR3 protein. The sample yields around 500,000 distinct CDR3 sequences, 30% to 40% seen once. This clonotype was sampled from a girl between 2 and 17 years old with multiple sclerosis. The sequencing input was blood. The rearrangement uses TRBV2 and TRBJ1-4; possibly TRBD1 for D (5 bases). The CDR3 DNA reads TGTGCCACAACCAGGACAACCGCTAATGAAAAACTGTTTTTT. Its protein product is CATTRTTANEKLFF.